Listed here are 17 T cell receptor beta chains from one sample, sequenced in a study of T cells after posttransplantation cyclophosphamide. Clones were read by immunoSEQ multiplex PCR, and TCRdb kept only the in-frame ones, dropping some. This table has approximately 29,000 clones, 75% to 90% appearing once. The specimen was PBMCs. The receptors here all came from a middle-aged man.

V gene TRBV2 combines with J gene TRBJ2-7; 9 bases agree with TRBD2. CDR3 length: 17 amino acids. J lost 4 bases, V lost 2 bases, and 12 bases had no gene match. Germline V lookup: CDR1 SNHLY, CDR2 FYNNEI. The CDR3, as DNA: TGTGCCAGCAGTGAATTTTTTAGCGGGAGTAAAGCATACGAGCAGTACTTC. Translation: CASSEFFSGSKAYEQYF.

Concerning this clone itself: The junction does not match germline at one end; this may be a read error. The chain is built from TRBV11-3 and TRBJ2-2; 8 nucleotides align to TRBD1. CDR3 length: 15 residues. Per germline, CDR1 SGHNT and CDR2 YENEEA. The CDR3 reads CASSPRTGNIGELFF. The CDR3 nucleotides read TGTGCCAGCAGCCCAAGGACAGGGAACATCGGGGAGCTGTTTTTT.

The chain links TRBV6-1 to TRBJ1-2, with 7 nucleotides matching TRBD1. The CDR3 has 15 amino acids. Looked up from germline, CDR1 is MNHNS and CDR2 is SASEGT. V shed 7 bases and J 1 base; nucleotides not matched to a gene: 9. DNA of the CDR3: TGTGCCAGCAACCTAGACAGGGCAATTAACTATGGCTACACCTTC. This translates into CASNLDRAINYGYTF.

Concerning this clone itself: Within the sample, other DNA sequences also encode this same CDR3. The rearrangement joins TRBV4-1 to TRBJ1-4, with a tentative D call TRBD1 (5 bases). V was cut by 1 base and J by 5 bases, with 11 bases left in between. This CDR3 is built from 15 residues. The V gene's germline CDR1 is MGHRA and CDR2 YSYEKL. DNA for the CDR3: TGCGCCAGCAGCCAAGCGGGGGGAACAAATGAAAAACTGTTTTTT. Amino acid sequence: CASSQAGGTNEKLFF.

V is TRBV28 and J is TRBJ1-2; maybe TRBD1 (6 bases). Germline CDR1 reads MDHEN; CDR2 reads SYDVKM. V lost 7 bases to trimming and J lost 7 bases, with 16 bases between them. The CDR3 is 13 residues long. CDR3 coding DNA: TGTGCCAGCACGGGGGGCCCCTCGGGTGGCTACACCTTC. As protein: CASTGGPSGGYTF.

The chain links TRBV6-1 to TRBJ1-2, with TRBD1 matching 9 bases. The CDR3 runs to 13 residues. From germline, CDR1 is MNHNS and CDR2 SASEGT. With V trimmed by 4 bases and J by 6 bases, 3 bases remained unmatched. CDR3 amino acids: CASSVQGADGYTF. CDR3 DNA sequence: TGTGCCAGCAGTGTACAGGGGGCGGATGGCTACACCTTC.

The CDR3 nucleotides read TGTGCCAGCAGCTCGGGACTAGCAAGCTACGAGCAGTACTTC. Translated: CASSSGLASYEQYF. V gene TRBV5-5 combines with J gene TRBJ2-7; 9 nucleotides align to TRBD2. The CDR3 covers 14 residues. Germline lookup yields CDR1 SGHKS and CDR2 YYEKEE (reference sequence). Unmatched junction bases numbered 4, after V lost 3 bases and J lost 3 bases.

The genes are TRBV6-5 and TRBJ2-7; 7 nucleotides agree with TRBD1. Germline V CDR1 and CDR2: MNHEY, SVGAGI. The CDR3 runs to 14 residues. V lost 0 bases and J lost 7; bases outside the gene matches: 6. The CDR3 sequence is CASSYSRGRREQYF. The CDR3 DNA reads as TGTGCCAGCAGTTACTCAAGGGGGCGGAGGGAGCAGTACTTC.

This clone has only one observation. V and J are TRBV29-1 and TRBJ2-5, with D tentatively TRBD2 (6 bases). Looked up from germline, CDR1 is SQVTM and CDR2 is ANQGSEA. The CDR3 totals 16 residues. Trimming left V 5 bases short and J 0 bases short, with 19 bases between. This chain's CDR3 is CSVLGLRNANQETQYF. The CDR3 DNA is TGCAGCGTTCTGGGACTCCGAAACGCAAACCAAGAGACCCAGTACTTC.

CDR3 DNA sequence: TGTGCCAGTAGTACCACAGGGCTTGCAACGCCCCAGCATTTT. It specifies CASSTTGLATPQHF. V is TRBV19 and J is TRBJ1-5; possible D gene TRBD1, 6 bases. Germline CDR1 LNHDA, CDR2 SQIVND (reference sequence). CDR3 size: 14 residues. V lost 4 bases, J lost 9 bases, and 16 bases lay in between. Drawing the rest from reference TRBV19 and TRBJ1-5, the complete variable domain is DGGITQSPKYLFRKEGQNVTLSCEQNLNHDAMYWYRQDPGQGLRLIYYSQIVNDFQKGDIAEGYSVSREKKESFPLTVTSAQKNPTAFYLCASSTTGLATPQHFGDGTRLSIL.

The rearrangement links TRBV4-1 to TRBJ1-5; D is ambiguous. CDR1 is MGHRA, CDR2 YSYEKL, per germline. The CDR3 runs 14 residues. Trimming pared 0 bases from V and 6 bases from J, leaving 9 bases between. The CDR3 DNA reads TGCGCCAGCAGCCAAGATGGTCGGGGTCAGCCCCAGCATTTT. Protein sequence: CASSQDGRGQPQHF.

The count of this clone is one. The V and J genes are TRBV9 and TRBJ1-3; D is perhaps TRBD1 (6 bases). This CDR3 has 14 residues. Germline lookup yields CDR1 SGDLS and CDR2 YYNGEE. V was shortened by 3 bases and J by 0 bases, with 7 bases between the two germline ends. Here the CDR3 DNA reads TGTGCCAGCAGCGACAGGGTCTCTGGAAACACCATATATTTT. Protein: CASSDRVSGNTIYF.

V usage is TRBV5-6 and J usage is TRBJ2-7; TRBD2 matches at 7 bases. The germline CDR1 and CDR2 sequences are SGHDT and YYEEEE. This CDR3 has 14 amino acids. V dropped 0 bases and J dropped 3; count of bases not matched to a gene: 3. CDR3: CASSLVRGFYEQYF. In nucleotides, the CDR3 is TGTGCCAGCAGCTTGGTGCGGGGGTTCTACGAGCAGTACTTC. The full variable domain, with the rest looked up from reference TRBV5-6 and TRBJ2-7, is DAGVTQSPTHLIKTRGQQVTLRCSPKSGHDTVSWYQQALGQGPQFIFQYYEEEERQRGNFPDRFSGHQFPNYSSELNVNALLLGDSALYLCASSLVRGFYEQYFGPGTRLTVT.

This chain uses TRBV27 with TRBJ2-5; D is undetermined. The CDR3 totals 15 residues. V dropped 4 bases and J dropped 4 bases, with 16 bases sitting between them. From germline, CDR1 is MNHEY and CDR2 SMNVEV (reference sequence). The CDR3 here is CASSSVTERRETQYF. The DNA of the CDR3 is TGTGCCAGCAGTTCCGTGACGGAGCGACGAGAGACCCAGTACTTC.

Only a few counts were recorded for this clone. The V call is TRBV10-3, the J call TRBJ1-1, with a possible D match to TRBD1 (6 bases). The V gene lost 9 bases and the J gene lost 0 bases, with 14 bases spanning the gap. Germline-derived CDR1 and CDR2 are ENHRY and SYGVKD. The CDR3 is 14 amino acids. CDR3 amino acids: CAMRTDIMNTEAFF. The DNA for the CDR3 is TGTGCCATGCGGACAGACATCATGAACACTGAAGCTTTCTTT.

The chain is built from TRBV5-1 and TRBJ2-5, with D perhaps matching TRBD1 (6 bases). The better agreement between TRBJ2-7 and the DNA end casts doubt on the J call. The V gene's germline CDR1 is SGHRS and CDR2 YFSETQ. This CDR3 has 13 residues. In DNA form, the CDR3 reads TGCGCCAGCAGCCTCCAAGGGGGCTACGAGCAGTACTTC. Translation: CASSLQGGYEQYF.

The chain uses TRBV5-5 and TRBJ2-3, with 7 bases aligning to TRBD1. This CDR3 is built from 16 residues. Germline CDR1 reads SGHKS; CDR2 reads YYEKEE (reference sequence). Unmatched junction bases numbered 8, after V lost 0 bases and J lost 4 bases. The CDR3 reads CASSLAPTGEPDTQYF. CDR3 in DNA: TGTGCCAGCAGCTTGGCGCCTACAGGGGAACCAGATACGCAGTATTTT.